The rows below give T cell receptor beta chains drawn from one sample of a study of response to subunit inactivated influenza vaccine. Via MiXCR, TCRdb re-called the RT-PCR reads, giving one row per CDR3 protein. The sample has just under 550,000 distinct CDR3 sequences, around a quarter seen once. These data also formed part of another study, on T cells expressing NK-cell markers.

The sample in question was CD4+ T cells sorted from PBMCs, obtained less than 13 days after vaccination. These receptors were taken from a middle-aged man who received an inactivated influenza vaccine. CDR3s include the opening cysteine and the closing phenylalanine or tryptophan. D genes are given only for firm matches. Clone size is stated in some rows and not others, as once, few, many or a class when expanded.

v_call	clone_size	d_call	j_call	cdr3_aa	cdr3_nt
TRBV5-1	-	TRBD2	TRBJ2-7	CASSITSGRAWYEQYF	TGCGCCAGCAGCATTACTAGCGGGAGGGCCTGGTACGAGCAGTACTTC
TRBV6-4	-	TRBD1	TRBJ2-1	CASSASLQGPPYNEQFF	TGTGCCAGCAGTGCATCCTTACAGGGGCCTCCCTACAATGAGCAGTTCTTC
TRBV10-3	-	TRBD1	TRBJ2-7	CAISPAGQGDEQYF	TGTGCCATCAGCCCCGCGGGACAGGGGGACGAGCAGTACTTC
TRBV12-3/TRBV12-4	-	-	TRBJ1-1	CASSLYRRGTEAFF	TGTGCCAGCAGTTTGTACAGGCGTGGGACTGAAGCTTTCTTT
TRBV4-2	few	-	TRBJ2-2	CASSQRGGTAGELFF	TGTGCCAGCAGCCAACGTGGAGGGACGGCCGGGGAGCTGTTTTTT
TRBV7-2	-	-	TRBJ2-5	CASTLDSRRSAQYF	TGTGCCAGTACCTTGGACAGTCGTCGGTCGGCCCAGTACTTC
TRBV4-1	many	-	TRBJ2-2	CASRQTRGRTGELFF	TGCGCCAGCAGGCAAACCCGGGGCCGGACCGGGGAGCTGTTTTTT
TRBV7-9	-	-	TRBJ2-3	CAAERGASTDTQYF	TGTGCCGCGGAGAGGGGGGCTAGCACAGATACGCAGTATTTT
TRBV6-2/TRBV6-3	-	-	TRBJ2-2	CASSYVGTGELFF	TGTGCCAGCAGTTACGTCGGCACCGGGGAGCTGTTTTTT
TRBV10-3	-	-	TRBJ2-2	CAISDLGPAPNTGELFF	TGTGCCATCAGTGATTTGGGCCCCGCGCCGAACACCGGGGAGCTGTTTTTT
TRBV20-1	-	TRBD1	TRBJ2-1	CSARLLPGTAVSYNEQFF	TGCAGTGCTAGACTCCTCCCTGGGACAGCGGTTTCCTACAATGAGCAGTTCTTC
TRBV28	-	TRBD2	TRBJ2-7	CASSPGTRNHEQYF	TGTGCCAGCAGTCCCGGGACTAGGAACCACGAGCAGTACTTC
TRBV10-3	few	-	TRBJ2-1	CAIRDVGTYNEQFF	TGTGCCATCAGGGACGTAGGGACCTACAATGAGCAGTTCTTC
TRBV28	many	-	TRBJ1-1	CASSPQQMNTEAFF	TGTGCCAGCAGTCCTCAACAGATGAACACTGAAGCTTTCTTT
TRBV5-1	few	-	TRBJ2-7	CASSLDPEISYEQYF	TGCGCCAGCAGCTTGGATCCCGAAATCTCCTACGAGCAGTACTTC
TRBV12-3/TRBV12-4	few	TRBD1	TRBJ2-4	CASSFGTGAHGGTIQYF	TGTGCCAGCAGTTTCGGGACAGGGGCCCACGGGGGGACCATTCAGTACTTC
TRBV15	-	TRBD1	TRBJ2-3	CATSSGQGASDTQYF	TGTGCCACCAGCAGCGGACAGGGGGCTTCAGATACGCAGTATTTT
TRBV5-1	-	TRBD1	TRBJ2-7	CASSFGDRTEQYF	TGCGCCAGCAGCTTTGGGGACAGGACTGAGCAGTACTTC
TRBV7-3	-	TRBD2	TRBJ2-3	CASSFGTSGGTDTQYF	TGTGCCAGCAGCTTTGGCACTAGCGGGGGCACAGATACGCAGTATTTT
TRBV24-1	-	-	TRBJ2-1	CATSGKSSYNEQFF	TGTGCCACCAGTGGAAAAAGCTCCTACAATGAGCAGTTCTTC
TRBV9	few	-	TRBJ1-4	CASSVDPRQEKLFF	TGTGCCAGCAGCGTAGATCCCCGACAGGAAAAACTGTTTTTT
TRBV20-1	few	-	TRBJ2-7	CSASNRFRNRKQYF	TGCAGTGCTAGTAACAGATTTCGAAATCGCAAGCAGTACTTC
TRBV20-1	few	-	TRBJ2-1	CSASLLAAGNEQFF	TGCAGTGCTAGTCTACTAGCAGCGGGCAATGAGCAGTTCTTC
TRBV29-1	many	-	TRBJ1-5	CSVGAGQEPQHF	TGCAGCGTTGGGGCAGGGCAGGAGCCCCAGCATTTT
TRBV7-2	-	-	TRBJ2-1	CASSPGLHNEQFF	TGTGCCAGCAGCCCGGGACTCCACAATGAGCAGTTCTTC
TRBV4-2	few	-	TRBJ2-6	CASSPLEDYGANVLTF	TGTGCCAGCAGCCCCCTTGAGGACTATGGGGCCAACGTCCTGACTTTC
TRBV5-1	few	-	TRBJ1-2	CASSTVGGTRDGYTF	TGCGCCAGCAGCACCGTCGGGGGGACTAGGGATGGCTACACCTTC
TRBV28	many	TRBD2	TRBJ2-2	CASSSVVSSVTSGRAGGGELFF	TGTGCCAGCAGTTCCGTCGTCTCCTCCGTAACTAGCGGGAGGGCCGGTGGCGGGGAGCTGTTTTTT
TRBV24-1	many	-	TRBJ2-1	CATSDRLFTSYNEQFF	TGTGCCACCAGTGATCGATTGTTTACGTCCTACAATGAGCAGTTCTTC
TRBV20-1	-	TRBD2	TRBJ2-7	CSAPGLTYEQYF	TGCAGTGCTCCGGGACTAACCTACGAGCAGTACTTC
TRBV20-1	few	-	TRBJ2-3	CSASGDTQYF	TGCAGTGCTAGTGGAGATACGCAGTATTTT
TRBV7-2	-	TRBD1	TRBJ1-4	CASSPGGQGGEKLFF	TGTGCCAGCAGCCCAGGGGGACAGGGAGGTGAAAAACTGTTTTTT
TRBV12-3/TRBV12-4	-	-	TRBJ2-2	CASSLVRELFF	TGTGCCAGCAGTTTGGTCCGGGAGCTGTTTTTT
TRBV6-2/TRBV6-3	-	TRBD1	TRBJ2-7	CASSYAGTGSYEQYF	TGTGCCAGCAGTTACGCGGGGACAGGCTCCTACGAGCAGTACTTC
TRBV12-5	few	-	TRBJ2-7	CASGLVQGEQYF	TGTGCTAGTGGTTTGGTACAAGGCGAGCAGTACTTC
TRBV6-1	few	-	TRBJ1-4	CASSRDKQGGDEKLFF	TGTGCCAGCAGCCGGGATAAACAGGGTGGGGATGAAAAACTGTTTTTT
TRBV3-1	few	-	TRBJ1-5	CASSQGRQGAQHF	TGTGCCAGCAGCCAAGGCCGGCAGGGTGCCCAGCATTTT